This T cell receptor (beta chain) is drawn from a study of blood T cell repertoires in COVID-19. Original processing methods: Amplification with reference gene primers provided the estimates of nucleated cell counts. The data were produced by immunoSEQ multiplex PCR, yet TCRdb's version contains in-frame clones alone and is incomplete. The D gene and trimming were derived from the DNA, and the V and J assignments and clone size from that table. The data hold 52,000 or so clones, with almost 90% observed a single time. Germline CDR1 reads LNHNV; CDR2 reads YYDKDF (reference sequence). The CDR3 totals 14 residues. With 3 bases removed from V and 0 bases from J, the gap between germline ends came to 6 bases.

The sequence was obtained from a man in his fifties or sixties with active COVID-19. The source material was peripheral blood. The V call is TRBV15, the J call TRBJ2-1; no clear D gene. The CDR3 DNA sequence: TGTGCCACCAGCAGCGCGAGCTCCTACAATGAGCAGTTCTTC. Protein product: CATSSASSYNEQFF.